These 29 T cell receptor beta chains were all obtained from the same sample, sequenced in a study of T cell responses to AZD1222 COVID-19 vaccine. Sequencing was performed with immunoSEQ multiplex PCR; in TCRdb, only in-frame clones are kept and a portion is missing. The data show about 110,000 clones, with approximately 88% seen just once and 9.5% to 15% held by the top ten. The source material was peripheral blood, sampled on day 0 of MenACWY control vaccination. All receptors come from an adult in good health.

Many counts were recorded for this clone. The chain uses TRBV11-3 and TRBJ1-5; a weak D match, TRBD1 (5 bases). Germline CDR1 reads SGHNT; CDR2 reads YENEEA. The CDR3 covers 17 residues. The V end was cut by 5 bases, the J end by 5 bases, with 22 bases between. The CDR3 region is CASSPFRDYGGDQPQHF. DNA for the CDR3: TGTGCCAGCAGCCCGTTCCGGGACTACGGGGGAGATCAGCCCCAGCATTTT.

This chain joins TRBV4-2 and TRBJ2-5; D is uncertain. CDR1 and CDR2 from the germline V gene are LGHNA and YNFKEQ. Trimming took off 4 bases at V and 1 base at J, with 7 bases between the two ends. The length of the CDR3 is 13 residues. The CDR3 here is CASSPLVQETQYF. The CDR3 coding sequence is TGTGCCAGCAGCCCCCTGGTCCAAGAGACCCAGTACTTC.

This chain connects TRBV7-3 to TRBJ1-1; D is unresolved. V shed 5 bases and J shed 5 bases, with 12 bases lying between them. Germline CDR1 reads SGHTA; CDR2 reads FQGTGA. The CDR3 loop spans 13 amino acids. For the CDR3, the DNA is TGTGCCAGCAGCCTCGGAGGGCCAACTGAAGCTTTCTTT. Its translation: CASSLGGPTEAFF. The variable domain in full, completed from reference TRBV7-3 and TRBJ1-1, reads GAGVSQTPSNKVTEKGKYVELRCDPISGHTALYWYRQSLGQGPEFLIYFQGTGAADDSGLPNDRFFAVRPEGSVSTLKIQRTERGDSAVYLCASSLGGPTEAFFGQGTRLTVV.

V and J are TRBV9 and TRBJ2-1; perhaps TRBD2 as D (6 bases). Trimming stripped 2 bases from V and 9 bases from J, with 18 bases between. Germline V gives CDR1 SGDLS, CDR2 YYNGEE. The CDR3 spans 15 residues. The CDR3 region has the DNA TGTGCCAGCAGCGTCGGGACTTTTGTGGGGCGTGAGCAGTTCTTC. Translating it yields CASSVGTFVGREQFF.

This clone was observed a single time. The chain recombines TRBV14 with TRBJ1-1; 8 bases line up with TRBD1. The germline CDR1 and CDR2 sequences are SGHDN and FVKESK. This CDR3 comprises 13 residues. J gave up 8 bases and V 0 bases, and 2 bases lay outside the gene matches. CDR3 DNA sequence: TGTGCCAGCAGCCAAGACAGGGGGCGAGAAGCTTTCTTT. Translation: CASSQDRGREAFF.

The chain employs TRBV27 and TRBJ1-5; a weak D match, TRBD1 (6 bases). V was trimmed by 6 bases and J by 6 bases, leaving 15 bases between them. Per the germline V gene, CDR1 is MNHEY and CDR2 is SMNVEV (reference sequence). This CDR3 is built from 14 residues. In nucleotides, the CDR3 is TGTGCCAGCAGCCCCGGGACACTGGCTCAGCCCCAGCATTTT. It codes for CASSPGTLAQPQHF.

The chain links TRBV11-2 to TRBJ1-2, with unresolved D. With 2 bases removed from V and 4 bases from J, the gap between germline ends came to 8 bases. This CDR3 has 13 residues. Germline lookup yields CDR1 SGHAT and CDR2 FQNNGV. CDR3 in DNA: TGTGCCAGCAGCTTACCCCAAACCTATGGCTACACCTTC. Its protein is CASSLPQTYGYTF.

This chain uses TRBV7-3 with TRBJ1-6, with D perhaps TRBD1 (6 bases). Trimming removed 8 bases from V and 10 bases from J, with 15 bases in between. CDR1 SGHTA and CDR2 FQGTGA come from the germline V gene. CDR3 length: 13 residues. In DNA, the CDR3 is TGTGCCAGCCAGGGGCTAACGGGCTCACCCCTCCACTTT. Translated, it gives CASQGLTGSPLHF.

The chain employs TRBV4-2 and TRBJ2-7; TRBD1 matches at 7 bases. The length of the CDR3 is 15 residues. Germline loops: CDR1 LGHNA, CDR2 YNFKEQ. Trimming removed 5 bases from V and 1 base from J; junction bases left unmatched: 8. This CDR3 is CASSSTGTASYEQYF. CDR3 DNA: TGTGCCAGCAGCTCCACCGGGACAGCATCCTACGAGCAGTACTTC.

The CDR3 protein is CASSQDTGRVTEAFF. The CDR3 coding sequence is TGTGCCAGCAGCCAAGATACAGGGAGAGTAACTGAAGCTTTCTTT. The J gene is TRBJ1-1, the V gene TRBV14; tentatively, D is TRBD1 (6 bases). CDR3 length: 15 amino acids. In germline, CDR1 is SGHDN, CDR2 FVKESK. Trimming cost V 0 bases and J 5 bases, with 13 bases left between them.

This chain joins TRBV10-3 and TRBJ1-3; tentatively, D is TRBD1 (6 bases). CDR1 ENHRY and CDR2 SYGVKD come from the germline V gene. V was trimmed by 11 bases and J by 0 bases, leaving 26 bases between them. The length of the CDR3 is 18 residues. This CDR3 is CAASGTRDIPISGNTIYF. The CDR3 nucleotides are TGTGCCGCATCCGGGACACGCGACATCCCGATCTCTGGAAACACCATATATTTT.

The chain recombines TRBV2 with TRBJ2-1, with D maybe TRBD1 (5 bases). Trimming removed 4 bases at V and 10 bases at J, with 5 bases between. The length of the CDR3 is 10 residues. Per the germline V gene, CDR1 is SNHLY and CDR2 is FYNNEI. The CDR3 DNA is TGTGCCAGCAGTGGACAGGAGCAGTTCTTC. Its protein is CASSGQEQFF. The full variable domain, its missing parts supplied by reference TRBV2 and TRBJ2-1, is EPEVTQTPSHQVTQMGQEVILRCVPISNHLYFYWYRQILGQKVEFLVSFYNNEISEKSEIFDDQFSVERPDGSNFTLKIRSTKLEDSAMYFCASSGQEQFFGPGTRLTVL.

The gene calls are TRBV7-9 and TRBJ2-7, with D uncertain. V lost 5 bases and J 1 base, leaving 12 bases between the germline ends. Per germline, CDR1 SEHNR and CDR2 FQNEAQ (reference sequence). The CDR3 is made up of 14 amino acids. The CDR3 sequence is CASSRVDGSYEQYF. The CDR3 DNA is TGTGCCAGCAGCCGGGTTGACGGATCCTACGAGCAGTACTTC.

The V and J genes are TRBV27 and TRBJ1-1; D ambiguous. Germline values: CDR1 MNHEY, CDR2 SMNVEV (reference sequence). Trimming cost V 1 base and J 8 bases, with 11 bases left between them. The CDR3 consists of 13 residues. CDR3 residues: CASSLWGKGEAFF. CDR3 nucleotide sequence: TGTGCCAGCAGTTTATGGGGTAAAGGGGAAGCTTTCTTT.

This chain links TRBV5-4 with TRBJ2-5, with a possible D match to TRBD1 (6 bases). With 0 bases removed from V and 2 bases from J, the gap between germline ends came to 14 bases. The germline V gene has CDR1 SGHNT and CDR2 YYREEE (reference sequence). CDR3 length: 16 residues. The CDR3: CASSLDFGGGQETQYF. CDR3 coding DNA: TGTGCCAGCAGCTTGGACTTTGGGGGCGGACAAGAGACCCAGTACTTC.

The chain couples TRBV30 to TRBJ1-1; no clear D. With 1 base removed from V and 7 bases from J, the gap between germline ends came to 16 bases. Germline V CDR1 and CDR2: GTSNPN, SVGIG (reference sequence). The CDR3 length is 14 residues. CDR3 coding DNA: TGTGCCTGGAGTGACCGGGGAGACCACGTTGAAGCTTTCTTT. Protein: CAWSDRGDHVEAFF. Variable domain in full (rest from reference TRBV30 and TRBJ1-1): SQTIHQWPATLVQPVGSPLSLECTVEGTSNPNLYWYRQAAGRGLQLLFYSVGIGQISSEVPQNLSASRPQDRQFILSSKKLLLSDSGFYLCAWSDRGDHVEAFFGQGTRLTVV.

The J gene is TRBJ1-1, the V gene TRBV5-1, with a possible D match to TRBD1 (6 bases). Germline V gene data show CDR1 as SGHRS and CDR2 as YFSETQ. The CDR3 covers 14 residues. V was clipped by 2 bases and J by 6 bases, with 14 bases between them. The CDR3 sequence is CASSLTAGASEAFF. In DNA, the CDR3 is TGCGCCAGCAGCTTAACCGCAGGGGCCTCTGAAGCTTTCTTT.

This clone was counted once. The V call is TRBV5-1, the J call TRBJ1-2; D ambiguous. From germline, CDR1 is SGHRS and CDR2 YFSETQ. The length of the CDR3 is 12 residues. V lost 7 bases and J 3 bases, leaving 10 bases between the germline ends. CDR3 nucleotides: TGCGCCAGCGCAAGGGAGGACTATGGCTACACCTTC. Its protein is CASAREDYGYTF.

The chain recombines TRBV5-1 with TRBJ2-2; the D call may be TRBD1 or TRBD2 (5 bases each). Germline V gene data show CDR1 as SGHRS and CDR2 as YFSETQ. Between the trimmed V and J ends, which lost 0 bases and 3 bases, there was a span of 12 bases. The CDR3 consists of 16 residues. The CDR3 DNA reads TGCGCCAGCAGCTTGGTTGGGGGACGGGACACCGGGGAGCTGTTTTTT. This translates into CASSLVGGRDTGELFF.

CDR3 in DNA: TGTGCCAGCAGCTTAGCGGGAGAGTCCTACGAGCAGTACTTC. Protein product: CASSLAGESYEQYF. V gene TRBV7-9 combines with J gene TRBJ2-7; the D gene is possibly TRBD2 (5 bases). Trimming removed 0 bases at V and 1 base at J, with 7 bases between. CDR1 and CDR2 from the germline V gene are SEHNR and FQNEAQ (reference sequence). The CDR3 extends over 14 amino acids.

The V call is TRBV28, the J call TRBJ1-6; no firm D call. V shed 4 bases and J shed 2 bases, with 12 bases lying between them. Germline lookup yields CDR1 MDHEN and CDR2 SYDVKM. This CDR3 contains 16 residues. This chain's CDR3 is CASSYEFGTYNSPLHF. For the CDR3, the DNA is TGTGCCAGCAGTTACGAGTTCGGGACCTATAATTCACCCCTCCACTTT. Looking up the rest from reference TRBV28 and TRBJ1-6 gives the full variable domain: DVKVTQSSRYLVKRTGEKVFLECVQDMDHENMFWYRQDPGLGLRLIYFSYDVKMKEKGDIPEGYSVSREKKERFSLILESASTNQTSMYLCASSYEFGTYNSPLHFGNGTRLTVT.

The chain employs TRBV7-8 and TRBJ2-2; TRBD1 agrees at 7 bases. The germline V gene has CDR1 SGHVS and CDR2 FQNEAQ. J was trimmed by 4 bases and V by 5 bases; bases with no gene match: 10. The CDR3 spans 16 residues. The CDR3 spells CASSRSGQPSTGELFF. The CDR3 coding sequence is TGTGCCAGCAGCCGGTCGGGACAGCCCAGCACCGGGGAGCTGTTTTTT.

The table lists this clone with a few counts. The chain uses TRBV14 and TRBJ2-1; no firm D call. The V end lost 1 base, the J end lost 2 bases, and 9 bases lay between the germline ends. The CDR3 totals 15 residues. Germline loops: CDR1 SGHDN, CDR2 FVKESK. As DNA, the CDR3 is TGTGCCAGCAGCCAAGTCCTCCGCCCCTACAATGAGCAGTTCTTC. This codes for CASSQVLRPYNEQFF.

The CDR3 reads CASSAGQGWTEAFF. CDR3 DNA: TGTGCCAGCAGCGCCGGACAGGGTTGGACTGAAGCTTTCTTT. The chain recombines TRBV11-3 with TRBJ1-1; 8 bases are a match to TRBD1. The germline CDR1 and CDR2 sequences are SGHNT and YENEEA. V shed 5 bases and J 5 bases; nucleotides not matched to a gene: 7. The CDR3 spans 14 residues.

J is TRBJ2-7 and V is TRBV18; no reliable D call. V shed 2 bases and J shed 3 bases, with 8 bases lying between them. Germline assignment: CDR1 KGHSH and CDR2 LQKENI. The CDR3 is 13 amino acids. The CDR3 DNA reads TGTGCCAGCTCACCAAACACTAACTACGAGCAGTACTTC. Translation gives CASSPNTNYEQYF.

The CDR3 region is CASSSGTGETDTQYF. The CDR3 nucleotides read TGTGCCAGCAGCTCAGGGACAGGGGAGACAGATACGCAGTATTTT. The chain employs TRBV11-1 and TRBJ2-3; 10 positions agree with TRBD1. After removal of 4 bases from V and 3 bases from J, the junction contained 4 bases not matched to a gene. Germline lookup yields CDR1 SGHAT and CDR2 FQDESV (reference sequence). This CDR3 comprises 15 residues.

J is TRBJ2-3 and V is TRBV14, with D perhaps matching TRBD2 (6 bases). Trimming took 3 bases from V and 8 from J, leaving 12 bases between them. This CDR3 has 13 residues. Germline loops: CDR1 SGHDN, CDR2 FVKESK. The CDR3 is CASSQLVGGTQYF. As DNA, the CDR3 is TGTGCCAGCAGCCAGCTAGTCGGGGGTACGCAGTATTTT. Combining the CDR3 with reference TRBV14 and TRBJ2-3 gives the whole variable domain EAGVTQFPSHSVIEKGQTVTLRCDPISGHDNLYWYRRVMGKEIKFLLHFVKESKQDESGMPNNRFLAERTGGTYSTLKVQPAELEDSGVYFCASSQLVGGTQYFGPGTRLTVL.

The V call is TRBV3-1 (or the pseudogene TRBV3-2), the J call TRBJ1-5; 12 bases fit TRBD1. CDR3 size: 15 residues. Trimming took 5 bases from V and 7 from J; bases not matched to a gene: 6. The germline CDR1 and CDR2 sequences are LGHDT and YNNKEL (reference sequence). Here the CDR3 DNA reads TGTGCCAGCAGCTGGGGACAGGGGGCGGAGCAGCCCCAGCATTTT. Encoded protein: CASSWGQGAEQPQHF.

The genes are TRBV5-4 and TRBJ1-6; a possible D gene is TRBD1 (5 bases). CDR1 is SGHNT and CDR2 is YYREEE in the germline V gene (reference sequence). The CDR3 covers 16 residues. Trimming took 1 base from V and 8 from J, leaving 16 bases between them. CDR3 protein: CASSLFAGVRDSPLHF. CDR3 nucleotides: TGTGCCAGCAGCTTGTTTGCGGGGGTCCGCGATTCACCCCTCCACTTT.